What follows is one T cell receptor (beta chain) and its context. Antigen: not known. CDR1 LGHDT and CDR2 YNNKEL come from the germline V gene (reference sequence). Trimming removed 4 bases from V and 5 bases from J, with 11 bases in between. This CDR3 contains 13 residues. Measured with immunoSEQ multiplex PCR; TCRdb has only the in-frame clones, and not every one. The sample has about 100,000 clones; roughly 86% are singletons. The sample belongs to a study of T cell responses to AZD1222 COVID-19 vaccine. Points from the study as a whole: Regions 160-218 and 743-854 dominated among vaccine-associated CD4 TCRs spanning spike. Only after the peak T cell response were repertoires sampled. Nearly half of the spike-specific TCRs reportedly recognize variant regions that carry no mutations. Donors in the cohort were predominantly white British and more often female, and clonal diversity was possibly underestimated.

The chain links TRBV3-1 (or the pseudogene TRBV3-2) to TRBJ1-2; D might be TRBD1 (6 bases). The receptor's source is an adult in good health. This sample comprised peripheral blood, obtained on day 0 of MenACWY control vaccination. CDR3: CASSPGQFYGYTF. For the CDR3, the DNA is TGTGCCAGCAGCCCCGGACAGTTTTATGGCTACACCTTC.